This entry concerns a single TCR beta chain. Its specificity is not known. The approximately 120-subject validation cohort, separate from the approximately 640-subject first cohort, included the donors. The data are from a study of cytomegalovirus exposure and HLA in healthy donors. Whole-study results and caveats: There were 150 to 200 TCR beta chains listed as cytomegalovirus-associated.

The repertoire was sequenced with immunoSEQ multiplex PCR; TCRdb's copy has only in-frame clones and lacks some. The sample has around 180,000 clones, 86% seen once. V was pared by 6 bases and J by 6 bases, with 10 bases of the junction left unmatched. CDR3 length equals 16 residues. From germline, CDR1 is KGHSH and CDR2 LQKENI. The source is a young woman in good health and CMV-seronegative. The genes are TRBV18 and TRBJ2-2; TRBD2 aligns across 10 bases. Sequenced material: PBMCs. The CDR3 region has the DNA TGTGCCAGCTCCCAGAAGCGGGGGGGCATCGCCGGGGAGCTGTTTTTT. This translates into CASSQKRGGIAGELFF.